This TCR beta chain was sequenced in a study of blood T cell repertoires in COVID-19. Study as a whole: Samples taken during acute and convalescent COVID-19 were collected in the United States, Italy and Spain.

In the source study's methods: Estimation of nucleated cell counts was performed using reference gene primer amplification. The method was immunoSEQ multiplex PCR; TCRdb's version includes in-frame clones alone and lacks a portion of them. V, J and clone size are taken as reported in that table, and D and trimming were inferred from the DNA itself. The table includes fewer than 500,000 clones, more than 75% detected once. Between the trimmed V and J ends, which lost 4 bases and 5 bases, there was a span of 20 bases. The CDR3 length is 16 residues. Germline V CDR1 and CDR2: SNHLY, FYNNEI. The source of this sequence is a human donor with acute or convalescent COVID-19. The donor label of this sample is uncertain. V is TRBV2 and J is TRBJ1-2; the D is unclear. The specimen was peripheral blood. This chain's CDR3 is CASSAQAGDLIYGYTF. The CDR3 DNA is TGTGCCAGCAGTGCTCAGGCGGGCGACCTTATTTATGGCTACACCTTC.